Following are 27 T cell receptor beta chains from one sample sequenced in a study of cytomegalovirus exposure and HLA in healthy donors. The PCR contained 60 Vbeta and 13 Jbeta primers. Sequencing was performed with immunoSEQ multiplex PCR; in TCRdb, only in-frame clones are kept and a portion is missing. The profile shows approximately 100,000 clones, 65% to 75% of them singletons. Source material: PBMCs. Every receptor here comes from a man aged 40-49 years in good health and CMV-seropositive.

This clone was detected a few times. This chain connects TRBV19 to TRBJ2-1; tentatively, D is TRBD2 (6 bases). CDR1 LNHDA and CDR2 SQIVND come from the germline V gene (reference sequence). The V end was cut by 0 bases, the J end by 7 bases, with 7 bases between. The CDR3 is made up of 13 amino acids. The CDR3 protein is CASSIDRGNEQFF. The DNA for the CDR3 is TGTGCCAGTAGTATAGACCGGGGGAATGAGCAGTTCTTC.

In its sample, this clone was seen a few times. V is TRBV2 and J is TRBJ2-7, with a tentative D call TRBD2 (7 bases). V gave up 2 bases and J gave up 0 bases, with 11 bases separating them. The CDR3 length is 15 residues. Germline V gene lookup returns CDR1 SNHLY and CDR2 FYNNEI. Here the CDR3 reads CASSERGGRSYEQYF. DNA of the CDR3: TGTGCCAGCAGTGAAAGGGGGGGGCGCTCCTACGAGCAGTACTTC.

CDR3 sequence: CASPQRDRIAYEQYV. The CDR3 nucleotides are TGTGCCAGTCCGCAACGGGACAGGATAGCCTACGAGCAGTACGTC. The rearrangement uses TRBV19 and TRBJ2-7; 8 bases align to TRBD1. Germline V gene lookup returns CDR1 LNHDA and CDR2 SQIVND (reference sequence). V shed 8 bases, J shed 2 bases, and the junction held 11 bases outside the gene matches. The CDR3 loop spans 15 amino acids.

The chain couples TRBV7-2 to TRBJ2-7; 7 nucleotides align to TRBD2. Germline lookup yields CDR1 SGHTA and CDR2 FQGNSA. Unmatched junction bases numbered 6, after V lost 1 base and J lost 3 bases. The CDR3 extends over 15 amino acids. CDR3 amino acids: CASSLVAGEGYEQYF. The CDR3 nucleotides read TGTGCCAGCAGCTTAGTTGCGGGGGAAGGCTACGAGCAGTACTTC.

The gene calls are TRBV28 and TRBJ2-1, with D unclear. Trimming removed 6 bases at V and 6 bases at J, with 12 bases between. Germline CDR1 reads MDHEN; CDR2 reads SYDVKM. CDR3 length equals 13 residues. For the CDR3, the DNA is TGTGCCAGCAGCCTCAATTCGGTCAATGAGCAGTTCTTC. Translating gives CASSLNSVNEQFF. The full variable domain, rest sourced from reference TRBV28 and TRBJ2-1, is DVKVTQSSRYLVKRTGEKVFLECVQDMDHENMFWYRQDPGLGLRLIYFSYDVKMKEKGDIPEGYSVSREKKERFSLILESASTNQTSMYLCASSLNSVNEQFFGPGTRLTVL.

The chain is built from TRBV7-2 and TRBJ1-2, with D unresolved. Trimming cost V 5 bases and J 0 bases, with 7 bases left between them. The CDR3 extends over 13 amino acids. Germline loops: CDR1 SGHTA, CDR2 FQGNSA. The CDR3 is CASSLDTNYGYTF. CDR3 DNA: TGTGCCAGCAGCCTTGACACTAACTATGGCTACACCTTC.

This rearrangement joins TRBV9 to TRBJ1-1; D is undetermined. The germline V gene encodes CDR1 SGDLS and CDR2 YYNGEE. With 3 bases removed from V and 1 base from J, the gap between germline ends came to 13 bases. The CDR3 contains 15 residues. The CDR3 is CASSGGGWANTEAFF. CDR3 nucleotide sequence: TGTGCCAGCAGCGGAGGAGGGTGGGCGAACACTGAAGCTTTCTTT.

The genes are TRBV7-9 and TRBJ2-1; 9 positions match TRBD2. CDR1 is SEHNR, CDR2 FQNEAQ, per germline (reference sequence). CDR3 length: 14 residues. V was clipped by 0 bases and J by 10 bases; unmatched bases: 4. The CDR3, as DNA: TGTGCCAGCAGCTTAGCTGGGACTAGCAACGAGCAGTTCTTC. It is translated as CASSLAGTSNEQFF.

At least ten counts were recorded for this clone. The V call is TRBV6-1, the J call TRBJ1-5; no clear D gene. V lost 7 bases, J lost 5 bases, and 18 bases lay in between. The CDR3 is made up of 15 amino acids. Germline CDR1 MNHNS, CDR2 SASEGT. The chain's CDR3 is CASTPQGGLHQPQHF. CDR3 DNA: TGTGCCAGCACCCCCCAAGGAGGGCTCCATCAGCCCCAGCATTTT.

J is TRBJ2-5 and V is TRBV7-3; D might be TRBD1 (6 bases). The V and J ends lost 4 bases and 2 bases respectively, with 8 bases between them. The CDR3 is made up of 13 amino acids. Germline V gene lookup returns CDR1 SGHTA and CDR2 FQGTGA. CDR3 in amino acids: CASSSDSQETQYF. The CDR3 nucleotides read TGTGCCAGCAGCTCGGACAGTCAAGAGACCCAGTACTTC.

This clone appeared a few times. Here the CDR3 reads CASSRPQWVGEGLSIKLDEQFF. The CDR3 DNA is TGTGCCAGCAGCCGCCCCCAATGGGTGGGGGAGGGCCTGTCTATTAAGCTGGATGAGCAGTTCTTC. J is TRBJ2-1 and V is TRBV14, with 7 nucleotides matching TRBD2. V lost 4 bases and J lost 8; bases outside the gene matches: 32. Germline CDR1 is SGHDN and CDR2 is FVKESK. This CDR3 contains 22 residues.

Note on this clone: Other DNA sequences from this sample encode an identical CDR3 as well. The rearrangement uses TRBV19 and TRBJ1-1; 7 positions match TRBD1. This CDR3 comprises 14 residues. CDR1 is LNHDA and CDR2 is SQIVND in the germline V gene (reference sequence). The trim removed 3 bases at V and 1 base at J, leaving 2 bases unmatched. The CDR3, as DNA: TGTGCCAGTAGTATTAACAGGGGGAACACTGAAGCTTTCTTT. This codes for CASSINRGNTEAFF.

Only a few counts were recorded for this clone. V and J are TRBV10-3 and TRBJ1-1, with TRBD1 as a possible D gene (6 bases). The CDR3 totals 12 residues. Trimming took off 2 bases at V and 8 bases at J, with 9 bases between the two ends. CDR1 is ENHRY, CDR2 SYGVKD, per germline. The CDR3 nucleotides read TGTGCCATCAGTGAGACAGGGCGGGAAGCTTTCTTT. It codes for CAISETGREAFF.

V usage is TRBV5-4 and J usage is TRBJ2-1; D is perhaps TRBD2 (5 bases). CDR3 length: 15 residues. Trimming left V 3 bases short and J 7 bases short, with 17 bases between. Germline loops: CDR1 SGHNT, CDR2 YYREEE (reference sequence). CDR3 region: CASSSRTLSGNEQFF. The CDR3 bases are TGTGCCAGCAGCTCTAGGACCCTCTCGGGGAATGAGCAGTTCTTC.

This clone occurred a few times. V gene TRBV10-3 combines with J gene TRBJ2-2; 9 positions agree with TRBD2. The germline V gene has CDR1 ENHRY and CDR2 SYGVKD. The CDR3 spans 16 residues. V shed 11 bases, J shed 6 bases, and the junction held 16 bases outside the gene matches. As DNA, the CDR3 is TGTGCCTCCTTAAGGCGGGAGGGCCTAAGTCCCGGGGAGCTGTTTTTT. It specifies CASLRREGLSPGELFF.

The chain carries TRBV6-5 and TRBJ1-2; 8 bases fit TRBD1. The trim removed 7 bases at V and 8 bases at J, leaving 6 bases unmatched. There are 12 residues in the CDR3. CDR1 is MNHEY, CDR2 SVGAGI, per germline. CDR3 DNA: TGTGCCAGCACCGGACAGGGAGGCGGCTACACCTTC. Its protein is CASTGQGGGYTF.

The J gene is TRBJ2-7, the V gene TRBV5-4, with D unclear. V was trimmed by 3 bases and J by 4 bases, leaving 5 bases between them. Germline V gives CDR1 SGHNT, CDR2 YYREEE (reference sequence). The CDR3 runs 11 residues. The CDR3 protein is CASSSTYEQYF. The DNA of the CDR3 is TGTGCCAGCAGCTCGACTTACGAGCAGTACTTC. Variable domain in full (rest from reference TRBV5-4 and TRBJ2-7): ETGVTQSPTHLIKTRGQQVTLRCSSQSGHNTVSWYQQALGQGPQFIFQYYREEENGRGNFPPRFSGLQFPNYSSELNVNALELDDSALYLCASSSTYEQYFGPGTRLTVT.

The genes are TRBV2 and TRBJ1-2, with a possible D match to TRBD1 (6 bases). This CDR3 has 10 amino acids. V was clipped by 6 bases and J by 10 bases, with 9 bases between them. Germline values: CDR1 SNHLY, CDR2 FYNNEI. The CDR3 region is CASSRDTYTF. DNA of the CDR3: TGTGCCAGCAGCCGGGACACCTACACCTTC.

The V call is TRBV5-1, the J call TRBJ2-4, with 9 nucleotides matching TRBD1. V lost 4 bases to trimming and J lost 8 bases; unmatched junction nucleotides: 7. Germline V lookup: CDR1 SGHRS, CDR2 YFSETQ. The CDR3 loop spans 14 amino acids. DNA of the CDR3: TGCGCCAGCAGCCAAAGTACAGGGGGCGACATTCAGTACTTC. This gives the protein CASSQSTGGDIQYF.

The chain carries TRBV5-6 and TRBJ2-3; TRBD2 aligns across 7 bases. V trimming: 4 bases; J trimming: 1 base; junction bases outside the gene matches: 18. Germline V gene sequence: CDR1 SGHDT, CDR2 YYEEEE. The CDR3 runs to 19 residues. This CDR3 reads CASSLRVAGQWGGTDTQYF. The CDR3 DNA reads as TGTGCCAGCAGCCTACGGGTAGCGGGCCAGTGGGGCGGCACAGATACGCAGTATTTT.

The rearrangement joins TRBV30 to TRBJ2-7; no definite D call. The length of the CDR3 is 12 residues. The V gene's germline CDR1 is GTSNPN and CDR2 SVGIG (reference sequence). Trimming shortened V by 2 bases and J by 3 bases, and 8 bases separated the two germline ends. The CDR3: CAWSPSNYEQYF. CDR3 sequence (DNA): TGTGCCTGGAGTCCGAGTAACTACGAGCAGTACTTC.

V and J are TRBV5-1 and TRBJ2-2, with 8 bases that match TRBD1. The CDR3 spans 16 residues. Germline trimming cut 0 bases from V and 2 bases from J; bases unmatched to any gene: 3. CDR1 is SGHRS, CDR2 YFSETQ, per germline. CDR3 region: CASSLAAGGNTGELFF. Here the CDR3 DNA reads TGCGCCAGCAGCTTGGCGGCAGGGGGCAACACCGGGGAGCTGTTTTTT.

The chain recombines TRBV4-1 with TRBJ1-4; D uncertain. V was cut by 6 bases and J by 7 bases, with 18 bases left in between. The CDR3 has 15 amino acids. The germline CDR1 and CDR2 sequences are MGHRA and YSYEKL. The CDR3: CASSHPARSAEKLFF. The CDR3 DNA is TGCGCCAGCAGTCACCCAGCCAGGTCCGCTGAAAAACTGTTTTTT.

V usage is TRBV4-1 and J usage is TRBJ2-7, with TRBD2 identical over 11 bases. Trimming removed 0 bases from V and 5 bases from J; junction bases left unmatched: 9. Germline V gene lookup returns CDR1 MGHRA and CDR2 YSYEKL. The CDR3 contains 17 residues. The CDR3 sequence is CASSQDPASGRYDEQYF. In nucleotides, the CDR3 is TGCGCCAGCAGCCAAGATCCGGCTAGCGGGAGGTATGACGAGCAGTACTTC.

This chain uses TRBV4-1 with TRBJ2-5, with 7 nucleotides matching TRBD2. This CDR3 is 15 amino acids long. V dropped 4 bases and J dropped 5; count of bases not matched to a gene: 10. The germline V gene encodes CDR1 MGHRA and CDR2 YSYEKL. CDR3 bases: TGCGCCAGCAGCCCCGTTGGAGCGGGATCTGAGACCCAGTACTTC. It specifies CASSPVGAGSETQYF.

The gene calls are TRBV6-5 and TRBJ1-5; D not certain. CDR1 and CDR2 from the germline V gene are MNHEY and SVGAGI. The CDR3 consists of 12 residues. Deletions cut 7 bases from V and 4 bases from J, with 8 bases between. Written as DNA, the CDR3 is TGTGCCAGCAATTCGGGGAATCAGCCCCAGCATTTT. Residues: CASNSGNQPQHF.

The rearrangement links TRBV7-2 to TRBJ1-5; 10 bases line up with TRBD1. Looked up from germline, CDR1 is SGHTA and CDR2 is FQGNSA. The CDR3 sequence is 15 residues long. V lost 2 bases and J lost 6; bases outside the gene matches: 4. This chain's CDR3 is CASSLMGTGAQPQHF. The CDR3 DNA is TGTGCCAGCAGCTTAATGGGGACAGGGGCTCAGCCCCAGCATTTT.